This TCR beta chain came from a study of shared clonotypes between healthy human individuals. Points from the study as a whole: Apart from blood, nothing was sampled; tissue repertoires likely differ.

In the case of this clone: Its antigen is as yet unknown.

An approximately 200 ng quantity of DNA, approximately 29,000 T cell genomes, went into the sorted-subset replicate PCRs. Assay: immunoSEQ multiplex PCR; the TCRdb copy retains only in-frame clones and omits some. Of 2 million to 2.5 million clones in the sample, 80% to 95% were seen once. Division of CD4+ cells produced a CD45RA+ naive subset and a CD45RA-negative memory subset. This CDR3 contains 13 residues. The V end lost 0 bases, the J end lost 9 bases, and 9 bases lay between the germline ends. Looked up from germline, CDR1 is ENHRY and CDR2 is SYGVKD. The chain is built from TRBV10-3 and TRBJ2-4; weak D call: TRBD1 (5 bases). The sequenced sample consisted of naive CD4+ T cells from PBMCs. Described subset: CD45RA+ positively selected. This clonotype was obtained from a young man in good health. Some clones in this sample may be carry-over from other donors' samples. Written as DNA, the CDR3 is TGTGCCATCAGTGAGTCGCCGCAGGGCATTCAGTACTTC. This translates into CAISESPQGIQYF.